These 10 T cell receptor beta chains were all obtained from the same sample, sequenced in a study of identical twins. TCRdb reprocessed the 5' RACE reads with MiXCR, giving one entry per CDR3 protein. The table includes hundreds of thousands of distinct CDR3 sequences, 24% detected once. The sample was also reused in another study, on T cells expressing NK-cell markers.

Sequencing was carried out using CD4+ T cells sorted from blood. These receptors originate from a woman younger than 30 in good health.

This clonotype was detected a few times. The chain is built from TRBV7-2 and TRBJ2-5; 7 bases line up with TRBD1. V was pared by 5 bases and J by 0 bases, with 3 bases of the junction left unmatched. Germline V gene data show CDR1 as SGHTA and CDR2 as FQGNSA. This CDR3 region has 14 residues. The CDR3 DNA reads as TGTGCCAGCAGCCGTGACAGGGACCAAGAGACCCAGTACTTC. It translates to CASSRDRDQETQYF.

CDR3 sequence: CASTRPGGYQPQHF. The CDR3 DNA reads TGTGCCAGCACCCGGCCAGGGGGGTATCAGCCCCAGCATTTT. The rearrangement joins TRBV6-2 or TRBV6-3 to TRBJ1-5, with 7 bases identical to TRBD1. Germline values: CDR1 MNHEY, CDR2 SVGEGT. This CDR3 comprises 14 residues. Unmatched junction bases numbered 8, after V lost 7 bases and J lost 5 bases.

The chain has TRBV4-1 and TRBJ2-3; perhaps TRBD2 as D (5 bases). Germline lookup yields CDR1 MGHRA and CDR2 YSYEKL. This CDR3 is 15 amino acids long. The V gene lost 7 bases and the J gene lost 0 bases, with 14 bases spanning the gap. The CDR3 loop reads CASTDRRESTDTQYF. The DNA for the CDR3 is TGCGCCAGCACAGATCGACGGGAAAGCACAGATACGCAGTATTTT.

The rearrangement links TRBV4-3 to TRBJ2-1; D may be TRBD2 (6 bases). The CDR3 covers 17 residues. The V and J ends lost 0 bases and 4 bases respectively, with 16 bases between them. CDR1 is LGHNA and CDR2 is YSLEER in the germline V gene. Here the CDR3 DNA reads TGCGCCAGCAGCCAAGAGGGCCCACTAGCAACGTACAATGAGCAGTTCTTC. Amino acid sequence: CASSQEGPLATYNEQFF.

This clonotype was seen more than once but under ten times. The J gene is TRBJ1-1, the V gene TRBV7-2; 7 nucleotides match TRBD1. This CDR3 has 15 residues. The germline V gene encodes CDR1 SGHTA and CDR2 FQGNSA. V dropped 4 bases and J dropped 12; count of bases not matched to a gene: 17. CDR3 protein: CASSYTIIDRVGTFF. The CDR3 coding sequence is TGTGCCAGCAGCTATACGATAATTGACAGGGTCGGGACTTTCTTT.

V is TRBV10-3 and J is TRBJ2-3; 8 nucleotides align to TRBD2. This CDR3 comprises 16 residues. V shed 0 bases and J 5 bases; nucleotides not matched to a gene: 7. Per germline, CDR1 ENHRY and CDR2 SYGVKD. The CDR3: CAISESIGGARDTQYF. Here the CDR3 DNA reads TGTGCCATCAGTGAGTCTATCGGGGGGGCCCGAGATACGCAGTATTTT.

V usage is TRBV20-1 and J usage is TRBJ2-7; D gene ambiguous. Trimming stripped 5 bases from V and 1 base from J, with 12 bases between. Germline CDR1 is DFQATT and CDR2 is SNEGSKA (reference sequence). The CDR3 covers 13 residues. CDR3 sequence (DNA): TGCAGTGCTCGTAAAGACATGTCCTACGAGCAGTACTTC. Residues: CSARKDMSYEQYF.

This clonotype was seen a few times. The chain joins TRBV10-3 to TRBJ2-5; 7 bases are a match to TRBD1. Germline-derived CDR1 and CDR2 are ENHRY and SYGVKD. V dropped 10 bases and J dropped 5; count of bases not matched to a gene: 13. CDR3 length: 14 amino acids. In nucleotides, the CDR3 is TGTGCCAGCCGAGAGGCAGGGGGTAGGGAGACCCAGTACTTC. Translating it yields CASREAGGRETQYF.

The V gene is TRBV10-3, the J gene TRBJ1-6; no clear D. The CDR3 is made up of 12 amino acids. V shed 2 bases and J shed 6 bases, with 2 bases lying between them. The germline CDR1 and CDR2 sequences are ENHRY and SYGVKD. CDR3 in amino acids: CAISEGNSPLHF. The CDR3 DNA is TGTGCCATCAGTGAGGGTAATTCACCCCTCCACTTT.

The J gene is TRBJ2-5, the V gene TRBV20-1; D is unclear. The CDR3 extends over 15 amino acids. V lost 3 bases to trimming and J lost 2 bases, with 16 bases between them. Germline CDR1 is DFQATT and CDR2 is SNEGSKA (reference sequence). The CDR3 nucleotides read TGCAGTGCTAGGGGTTTCCCCAAGAGTCAAGAGACCCAGTACTTC. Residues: CSARGFPKSQETQYF.